The rows below give T cell receptor beta chains drawn from one sample of a study of T cells in Graves' hyperthyroidism and ophthalmopathy. Each CDR3 protein is one row after TCRdb ran MiXCR on the multiplex PCR reads. In the table there are around 570,000 distinct CDR3 sequences, just under 20% of which are singletons. Sequencing was carried out using blood. The receptor source for this set is a man aged 35 to 55 with Graves' ophthalmopathy. Both conserved end residues are part of each CDR3. Fields, in order: D gene, V gene, J gene, clone size, CDR3 length, CDR3 protein, CDR3 DNA. A D gene is named only where the DNA matches it firmly. For some rows the clone size is stated as once, few or many, or as a class when expanded; others skip it.

D: TRBD1
V: TRBV20-1
J: TRBJ2-3
size: few
length: 13
CDR3: CSARYRGTDTQYF
DNA: TGCAGTGCTAGATACAGGGGTACAGATACGCAGTATTTT

D: .
V: TRBV7-2
J: TRBJ1-2
size: few
length: 16
CDR3: CASSLAAGPLNYGYTF
DNA: TGTGCCAGCAGCTTAGCGGCAGGGCCCCTTAACTATGGCTACACCTTC

D: .
V: TRBV2
J: TRBJ2-7
size: .
length: 14
CDR3: CASSFEQGTYEQYF
DNA: TGTGCCAGCAGCTTCGAACAGGGCACCTACGAGCAGTACTTC

D: TRBD2
V: TRBV3-1
J: TRBJ2-1
size: few
length: 19
CDR3: CASSQDAYTLAGAGNEQFF
DNA: TGTGCCAGCAGCCAAGACGCTTATACTTTAGCGGGAGCAGGCAATGAGCAGTTCTTC

D: .
V: TRBV30
J: TRBJ1-1
size: many
length: 13
CDR3: CAWSVIVNTEAFF
DNA: TGTGCCTGGAGTGTAATCGTGAACACTGAAGCTTTCTTT

D: TRBD2
V: TRBV11-2
J: TRBJ2-5
size: .
length: 15
CDR3: CASSLDSGSSETQYF
DNA: TGTGCCAGCAGCTTAGATAGCGGGAGTTCGGAGACCCAGTACTTC

D: TRBD1
V: TRBV27
J: TRBJ1-5
size: few
length: 14
CDR3: CASTKATGIQPQHF
DNA: TGTGCCAGCACCAAAGCGACAGGGATACAGCCCCAGCATTTT

D: .
V: TRBV10-3
J: TRBJ2-1
size: .
length: 14
CDR3: CAISDSHRSNEQFF
DNA: TGTGCCATCAGTGATTCCCACAGGAGCAATGAGCAGTTCTTC

D: .
V: TRBV28
J: TRBJ2-2
size: many
length: 16
CDR3: CASSSPGARRAGELFF
DNA: TGTGCCAGCAGTTCCCCCGGAGCCCGTCGAGCCGGGGAGCTGTTTTTT

D: .
V: TRBV5-1
J: TRBJ1-1
size: many
length: 13
CDR3: CASKEGGNTEAFF
DNA: TGCGCCAGCAAGGAGGGTGGAAACACTGAAGCTTTCTTT

D: .
V: TRBV5-5
J: TRBJ2-2
size: .
length: 15
CDR3: CASSPRASSTGELFF
DNA: TGTGCCAGCAGCCCCCGGGCCAGCTCCACCGGGGAGCTGTTTTTT

D: TRBD2
V: TRBV2
J: TRBJ2-3
size: many
length: 17
CDR3: CANSEASGRPRTDTQYF
DNA: TGTGCCAACAGTGAAGCTAGCGGGAGGCCCCGCACCGATACGCAGTATTTT

D: .
V: TRBV15
J: TRBJ2-1
size: few
length: 18
CDR3: CATSRDGGGGSSYNEQFF
DNA: TGTGCCACCAGCAGAGATGGGGGAGGGGGTAGCTCCTACAATGAGCAGTTCTTC

D: TRBD2
V: TRBV6-2/TRBV6-3
J: TRBJ2-7
size: .
length: 14
CDR3: CASRRLAGGHEQYF
DNA: TGTGCCAGCAGAAGACTAGCGGGGGGTCACGAGCAGTACTTC

D: .
V: TRBV12-5
J: TRBJ2-7
size: few
length: 14
CDR3: CASGLWGTSNEQYF
DNA: TGTGCTAGTGGCTTGTGGGGAACTAGTAACGAGCAGTACTTC

D: .
V: TRBV6-5
J: TRBJ2-7
size: few
length: 15
CDR3: CASSSGGASSYEQYF
DNA: TGTGCCAGCAGTTCCGGCGGGGCCAGCTCCTACGAGCAGTACTTC

D: TRBD2
V: TRBV6-2/TRBV6-3
J: TRBJ2-1
size: .
length: 19
CDR3: CASSRPGTSGRALGNEQFF
DNA: TGTGCCAGCAGTCGGCCCGGGACTAGCGGGAGGGCCTTAGGAAATGAGCAGTTCTTC

D: .
V: TRBV7-2
J: TRBJ2-7
size: few
length: 14
CDR3: CASSFRSSSYEQYF
DNA: TGTGCCAGCAGCTTCCGGTCGAGCTCCTACGAGCAGTACTTC

D: .
V: TRBV6-2/TRBV6-3
J: TRBJ1-5
size: many
length: 13
CDR3: CASTRQNNQPQHF
DNA: TGTGCCAGCACCAGACAGAACAATCAGCCCCAGCATTTT

D: TRBD2
V: TRBV3-1
J: TRBJ2-2
size: few
length: 18
CDR3: CASSQASGVRYDTGELFF
DNA: TGTGCCAGCAGCCAAGCTAGCGGGGTTCGGTATGACACCGGGGAGCTGTTTTTT

D: .
V: TRBV2
J: TRBJ2-5
size: many
length: 13
CDR3: CASRPQGWETQYF
DNA: TGTGCCAGCAGGCCACAGGGCTGGGAGACCCAGTACTTC

D: TRBD2
V: TRBV11-2
J: TRBJ2-1
size: many
length: 16
CDR3: CASSSQGLAGGNEQFF
DNA: TGTGCCAGCAGCTCCCAAGGGCTAGCGGGAGGGAATGAGCAGTTCTTC

D: TRBD2
V: TRBV7-2
J: TRBJ2-5
size: .
length: 17
CDR3: CASSSGPILAGEETQYF
DNA: TGTGCCAGCAGCTCCGGCCCCATTCTAGCGGGAGAAGAGACCCAGTACTTC

D: TRBD2
V: TRBV10-3
J: TRBJ2-3
size: .
length: 13
CDR3: CATVAGGPDTQYF
DNA: TGTGCCACCGTAGCGGGAGGGCCAGATACGCAGTATTTT

D: .
V: TRBV3-1
J: TRBJ1-2
size: few
length: 14
CDR3: CASSQDNRLGGYTF
DNA: TGTGCCAGCAGCCAAGATAATCGTTTGGGCGGCTACACCTTC

D: .
V: TRBV7-9
J: TRBJ2-7
size: .
length: 13
CDR3: CASSQGLSYEQYF
DNA: TGTGCCAGCAGCCAGGGGCTCTCCTACGAGCAGTACTTC

D: .
V: TRBV28
J: TRBJ1-5
size: .
length: 14
CDR3: CASSLHGRPQPQHF
DNA: TGTGCCAGCAGTTTACATGGACGCCCTCAGCCCCAGCATTTT

D: .
V: TRBV19
J: TRBJ2-2
size: .
length: 15
CDR3: CASSITEAGTGELFF
DNA: TGTGCCAGTAGTATAACAGAGGCCGGGACCGGGGAGCTGTTTTTT

D: TRBD2
V: TRBV20-1
J: TRBJ2-7
size: once
length: 14
CDR3: CSASPSGSSYEQYF
DNA: TGCAGTGCTAGCCCTAGCGGGAGCTCCTACGAGCAGTACTTC

D: .
V: TRBV7-8
J: TRBJ2-7
size: many
length: 13
CDR3: CASSQDFSYEQYF
DNA: TGTGCCAGCAGCCAGGACTTCTCCTACGAGCAGTACTTC

D: .
V: TRBV2
J: TRBJ1-2
size: .
length: 16
CDR3: CASSLKGNTANYGYTF
DNA: TGTGCCAGCAGTTTGAAGGGGAATACTGCAAACTATGGCTACACCTTC

D: .
V: TRBV9
J: TRBJ2-7
size: .
length: 16
CDR3: CASSVGTGTVPYEQYF
DNA: TGTGCCAGCAGCGTCGGGACCGGGACCGTCCCCTACGAGCAGTACTTC

D: .
V: TRBV2
J: TRBJ2-5
size: many
length: 12
CDR3: CASIRDGWGQYF
DNA: TGTGCCAGCATCAGGGACGGCTGGGGCCAGTACTTC

D: .
V: TRBV3-1
J: TRBJ1-1
size: many
length: 12
CDR3: CASSPYGGNAFF
DNA: TGTGCCAGCAGCCCCTACGGCGGGAACGCTTTCTTT

D: .
V: TRBV18
J: TRBJ2-7
size: few
length: 14
CDR3: CASSPVGLPSEQYF
DNA: TGTGCCAGCTCCCCAGTGGGGCTCCCGAGCGAGCAGTACTTC

D: TRBD2
V: TRBV7-3
J: TRBJ2-1
size: .
length: 15
CDR3: CASSVLAGPYNEQFF
DNA: TGTGCCAGCAGCGTACTAGCGGGCCCCTACAATGAGCAGTTCTTC

D: TRBD2
V: TRBV28
J: TRBJ2-1
size: many
length: 16
CDR3: CASSSLSGTSGREQFF
DNA: TGTGCCAGCAGTTCCCTCTCCGGGACTAGCGGTCGGGAGCAGTTCTTC

D: .
V: TRBV20-1
J: TRBJ2-1
size: many
length: 15
CDR3: CSARGGWGNYNEQFF
DNA: TGCAGTGCTAGAGGAGGGTGGGGGAACTACAATGAGCAGTTCTTC

D: .
V: TRBV18
J: TRBJ1-1
size: few
length: 14
CDR3: CASSPGAENTEAFF
DNA: TGTGCCAGCTCACCAGGGGCGGAGAACACTGAAGCTTTCTTT

D: TRBD1
V: TRBV30
J: TRBJ2-7
size: .
length: 12
CDR3: CAWGQGIYEQYF
DNA: TGTGCCTGGGGACAGGGGATCTACGAGCAGTACTTC

D: TRBD2
V: TRBV6-2/TRBV6-3
J: TRBJ2-2
size: once
length: 15
CDR3: CASRRGLAGTGELFF
DNA: TGTGCCAGCAGGAGGGGACTAGCGGGAACCGGGGAGCTGTTTTTT

D: .
V: TRBV7-9
J: TRBJ2-7
size: few
length: 16
CDR3: CASSSTSISGSYEQYF
DNA: TGTGCCAGCAGCTCCACTAGCATTAGCGGCTCCTACGAGCAGTACTTC